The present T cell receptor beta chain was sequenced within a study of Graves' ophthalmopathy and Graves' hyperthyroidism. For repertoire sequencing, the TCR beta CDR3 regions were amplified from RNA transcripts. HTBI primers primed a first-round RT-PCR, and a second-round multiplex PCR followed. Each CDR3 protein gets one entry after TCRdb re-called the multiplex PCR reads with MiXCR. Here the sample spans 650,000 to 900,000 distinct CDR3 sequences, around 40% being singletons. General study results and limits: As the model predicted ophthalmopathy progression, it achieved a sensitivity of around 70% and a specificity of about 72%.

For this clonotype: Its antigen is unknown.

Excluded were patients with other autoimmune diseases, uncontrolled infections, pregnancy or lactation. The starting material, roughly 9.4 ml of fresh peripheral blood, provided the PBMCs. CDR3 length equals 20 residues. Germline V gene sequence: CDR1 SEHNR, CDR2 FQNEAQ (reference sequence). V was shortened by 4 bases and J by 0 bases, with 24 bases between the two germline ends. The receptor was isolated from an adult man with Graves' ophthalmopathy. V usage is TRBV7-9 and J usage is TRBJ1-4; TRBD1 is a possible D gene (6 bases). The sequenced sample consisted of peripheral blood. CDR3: CASSSNLPGHPTATNEKLFF. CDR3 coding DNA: TGTGCCAGCAGCTCCAACCTCCCGGGACACCCTACAGCAACTAATGAAAAACTGTTTTTT.